The 4 T cell receptor beta chains below were found in one sample sequenced in a study of CD8+ T cells in alopecia areata. Treatment in this sample: oral pan-JAK inhibitor, 5-10 mg twice daily. In each case, RNA was isolated and then reverse transcribed into cDNA as the sequencing template. Measured with immunoSEQ multiplex PCR; TCRdb has only the in-frame clones, and not every one. The sample yields about 190,000 clones, 45% to 65% seen once. The sample was CD4+ T cells sorted from blood, taken at week 4, from a patient treated with tofacitinib. The receptor source for this set is a human donor with alopecia areata.

The J gene is TRBJ2-5, the V gene TRBV18, with 9 bases aligning to TRBD2. Germline V CDR1 and CDR2: KGHSH, LQKENI. The CDR3 spans 14 residues. Germline trimming cut 4 bases from V and 14 bases from J; bases unmatched to any gene: 14. CDR3 protein: CASSQNRLADPVYF. CDR3 nucleotide sequence: TGTGCCAGCTCACAAAATCGACTAGCGGACCCCGTTTACTTC.

The chain is built from TRBV5-4 and TRBJ2-3; 7 bases are shared with TRBD2. Germline V gives CDR1 SGHNT, CDR2 YYREEE (reference sequence). CDR3 length: 18 residues. With 4 bases clipped from V and 1 base from J, the junction kept 15 bases outside the gene matches. CDR3 coding DNA: TGTGCCAGCAGCCACTCGTTCGGGGGGAACGGTGGCACAGATACGCAGTATTTT. Its translation: CASSHSFGGNGGTDTQYF.

This clone was picked up a small number of times. This chain connects TRBV29-1 to TRBJ2-3; D is uncertain. V lost 7 bases, J lost 5 bases, and 7 bases lay in between. The CDR3 extends over 10 amino acids. CDR1 SQVTM and CDR2 ANQGSEA come from the germline V gene. The CDR3 sequence: CSAGVDTQYF. The CDR3 nucleotides read TGCAGCGCCGGTGTAGATACGCAGTATTTT.

This clone was seen only a few times. The chain couples TRBV5-1 to TRBJ2-1; no firm D call. V lost 2 bases to trimming and J lost 12 bases, with 9 bases between them. Germline V gene sequence: CDR1 SGHRS, CDR2 YFSETQ. This CDR3 is 11 amino acids long. Here the CDR3 DNA reads TGCGCCAGCAGCTTTAGTGGTAGGCAGTTCTTC. This codes for CASSFSGRQFF.